The rows below give T cell receptor beta chains drawn from one sample of a study of blood T cell repertoires in COVID-19. Here immunoSEQ multiplex PCR was the method, and the copy in TCRdb shows in-frame clones only, minus some. The sample shows 75,000 to 80,000 clones, about 88% of them seen only once. Material for sequencing was peripheral blood. These receptors were taken from a human donor in a cohort sampled during active COVID-19. Each CDR3 is given with its conserved first and last residue. The D gene is left open where the match is weak. Expanded clones are given a class, and other clones once, few, many or no size at all.

V gene	clone size	D gene	J gene	CDR3 DNA	CDR3 protein
TRBV28	NA	NA	TRBJ1-6	TGTGCCAGCAGTTTGCGGTCCGGCACCGGTTCACCCCTCCACTTT	CASSLRSGTGSPLHF
TRBV29-1	NA	NA	TRBJ1-1	TGCAGCGTTGATCTGGGAGATACTGAAGCTTTCTTT	CSVDLGDTEAFF
TRBV6-5	NA	TRBD2	TRBJ2-1	TGTGCCAGCAGCTTAGGGACTAGGGGTGAGCAGTTCTTC	CASSLGTRGEQFF
TRBV12-5	NA	NA	TRBJ1-5	TGTGCTAGTCAATACAAATTTGAGCCCCAGCATTTT	CASQYKFEPQHF
TRBV6-1	once	NA	TRBJ1-4	TGTGCCAGCAGTGAAGAGCGGGGAAATGAAAAACTGTTTTTT	CASSEERGNEKLFF
TRBV5-1	once	TRBD1	TRBJ2-7	TGCGCCAGCAGCTCCCAGGGGGTGTCGTCCTACGAGCAGTACTTC	CASSSQGVSSYEQYF
TRBV9	NA	TRBD2	TRBJ2-5	TGTGCCAGCAGCCCCAACGGCGGGGGGGGTCCAGGAGAGACCCAGTACTTC	CASSPNGGGGPGETQYF
TRBV27	once	NA	TRBJ2-3	TGTGCCAGCAGCCCGTTCAGGGGCACAGATACGCAGTATTTT	CASSPFRGTDTQYF
TRBV28	NA	TRBD1	TRBJ1-2	TGTGCCAGCAGGGGACAGGGGCCTGGCTACACCTTC	CASRGQGPGYTF
TRBV30	NA	TRBD1	TRBJ2-6	TGTGCCTGGAGCAAAGGACAGGCTGGGGCCAACGTCCTGACTTTC	CAWSKGQAGANVLTF
TRBV3-1/TRBV3-2	NA	NA	TRBJ2-2	TGTGCCAGCAGCCGAAGAGGTCAGAGTACCGGGGAGCTGTTTTTT	CASSRRGQSTGELFF
TRBV7-9	NA	TRBD1	TRBJ1-2	TGTGCCAGCAGCACCGATGGGGGGACAGATAACTATGGCTACACCTTC	CASSTDGGTDNYGYTF
TRBV6-5	NA	TRBD1	TRBJ1-1	TGTGCCAGCAACTTACCCGGGACAGGGGGACCCGAAGCTTTCTTT	CASNLPGTGGPEAFF
TRBV28	NA	TRBD1	TRBJ1-6	TGTGCCAGCACCACTTTGGCTAGGGGGCGGTCACCCCTCCACTTT	CASTTLARGRSPLHF
TRBV28	NA	NA	TRBJ1-1	TGTGCCAGCAGTCCCCGGGACACCATGAACACTGAAGCTTTCTTT	CASSPRDTMNTEAFF
TRBV28	NA	NA	TRBJ2-1	TGTGCCAGCAGTAGGGGGGGTATTTATAATGAGCAGTTCTTC	CASSRGGIYNEQFF